This TCR beta chain was observed in a study of Ad26.COV2.S vaccination and SARS-CoV-2 variants. Study-wide results and caveats: Spike-specific CD8+ and CD4+ T cell responses reportedly showed substantial breadth after vaccination.

Treatment indicated: roughly 18 received Ad26.COV2.S at low or high dose, single or two shots; several received placebo; per-sample allocation not given. Sampling occurred on day 63 after the first vaccine or placebo injection. Remarks on this clone: As yet, its antigen is unknown.

Measured with immunoSEQ multiplex PCR; TCRdb has only the in-frame clones, and not every one. The sample lists some 340,000 clones; about 82% were seen once. The clonotype was recovered from a person between 18 and 65 years old who received the Ad26.COV2.S COVID-19 vaccine or a placebo. Specimen: peripheral blood, collected in a trial of Ad26.COV2.S vaccine versus placebo.

This CDR3 is CASSLVGNSYEQYF. The CDR3 coding sequence is TGCGCCAGCAGCTTGGTCGGGAATTCCTACGAGCAGTACTTC. The V gene is TRBV5-1, the J gene TRBJ2-7, with D perhaps TRBD2 (5 bases). V gave up 0 bases and J gave up 1 base, with 8 bases separating them. The germline V gene has CDR1 SGHRS and CDR2 YFSETQ. The CDR3 runs to 14 residues.